The TCR beta chain under discussion was sequenced for a study of OX40 agonist ivuxolimab in advanced cancers. Background for the entire study: The costimulatory receptor OX40 (CD134) was targeted by ivuxolimab, a fully human IgG2 agonistic monoclonal antibody. Intravenous ivuxolimab was administered to patients every 2 weeks at six dose levels: 0.01, 0.1, 0.3, 1.5, 3 and 10 mg/kg. Among the approximately 54 dose-escalation patients, about 19 had hepatocellular carcinoma, 15 melanoma, 9 renal cell carcinoma and 9 head and neck cancer. The dose-escalation cohort was around 83% male with a mean age of about 60 years, ranging from about 20 to 85. Patients were allowed to have had prior anti-PD-1, anti-PD-L1 or anti-CTLA-4 therapy, and approximately 39% of the dose-escalation patients had been treated with checkpoint inhibitors. Partial responses occurred in three dose-escalation patients, of whom one had hepatocellular carcinoma and two had cutaneous melanoma. The purpose of peripheral TCRbeta sequencing was to test whether ivuxolimab changed TCR sequence diversity and led to clonal T-cell expansion. The paper covers the monotherapy dose-escalation part of the phase I ivuxolimab trial, which included N of about 50 patients.

Between the V and J ends, shortened by 4 bases and 1 base respectively, the junction contains 14 bases. Including cysteine and phenylalanine, the CDR3 has 15 amino acids. Just CDR3 DNA is preserved here, 45 bases in frame from base 1. CDR1 PRHDT and CDR2 FYEKMQ were looked up in the germline V gene (reference sequence). Patients with autoimmune disease history or receiving systemic immunosuppression were excluded from the trial. In every dose cohort, peripheral blood was drawn for TCR sequencing at baseline, cycle 4 day 1, and cycle 7 day 1. The samples were drawn from a first-in-human, open-label, multicenter phase I dose-escalation trial of ivuxolimab. Adults with locally advanced or metastatic head and neck squamous cell, hepatocellular, melanoma or renal cell carcinoma were enrolled in the trial. Before TCR sequencing, CD4+ T cells and CD8+ T cells were sorted from peripheral blood as separate populations.

With regard to this clone: The antigen it binds to is not known. Base qualities are not recorded, but no much larger clone differs from it by a single base.

Genomic DNA was extracted from sorted cells for sequencing of the TCRbeta CDR3 region. The immunoSEQ Assay was used for sequencing of TCRbeta CDR3 regions. TCRdb's version of the immuneACCESS table is confined to in-frame rearrangements and falls short of the full clone set. An unresolved V gene accounts for under half of the shortfall where checked; the remainder is of unknown origin. For this sample there are some 43,000 clones; 87% appear just once. The top ten constitute 10% of the sample. Overall study outcomes, separate from this receptor: In partial responders in the 0.1-3.0 mg/kg groups, normalized peripheral clonal expansion was found to be among the lowest, especially among CD8+ T cells. The antigen specificity of the peripheral T cells that underwent clonal expansion was not determined. At doses from 0.1 to 3.0 mg/kg, clonal expansion was seen in both CD4+ and CD8+ blood T cells between baseline and week 6. After ivuxolimab, more expanded clones were found on average in CD8+ T cells than in CD4+ T cells. Low levels of normalized T-cell clonal expansion were also seen in some nonresponding patients.

This TCR came from an adult with an advanced solid tumor such as melanoma, head and neck, liver or kidney cancer. The sequencing here drew on CD4+ or CD8+ T cells sorted from blood, taken in a trial of the OX40 agonist ivuxolimab. In this chain, TRBV13 is recombined with TRBJ2-7, with the D gene not confidently named. The CDR3 protein is CASSSIAVPSYEQYF. In nucleotide form, the sequence is TGTGCCAGCAGCTCCATCGCCGTTCCGTCCTACGAGCAGTACTTC. When the CDR3 is completed using the reference TRBV13 and TRBJ2-7 genes on either side, the full variable domain is AAGVIQSPRHLIKEKRETATLKCYPIPRHDTVYWYQQGPGQDPQFLISFYEKMQSDKGSIPDRFSAQQFSDYHSELNMSSLELGDSALYFCASSSIAVPSYEQYFGPGTRLTVT.